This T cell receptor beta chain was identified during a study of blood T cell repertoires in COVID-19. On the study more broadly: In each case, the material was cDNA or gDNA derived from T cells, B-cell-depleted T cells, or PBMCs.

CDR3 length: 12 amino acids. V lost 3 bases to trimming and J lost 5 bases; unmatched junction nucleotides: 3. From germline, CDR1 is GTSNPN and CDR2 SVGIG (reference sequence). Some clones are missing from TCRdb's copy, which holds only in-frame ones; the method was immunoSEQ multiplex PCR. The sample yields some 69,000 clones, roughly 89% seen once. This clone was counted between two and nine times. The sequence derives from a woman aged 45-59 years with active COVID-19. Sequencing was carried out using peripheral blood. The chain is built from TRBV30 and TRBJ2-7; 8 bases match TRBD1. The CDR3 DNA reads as TGTGCCTGGAGCCAACAGGGGGACGAGCAGTACTTC. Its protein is CAWSQQGDEQYF.